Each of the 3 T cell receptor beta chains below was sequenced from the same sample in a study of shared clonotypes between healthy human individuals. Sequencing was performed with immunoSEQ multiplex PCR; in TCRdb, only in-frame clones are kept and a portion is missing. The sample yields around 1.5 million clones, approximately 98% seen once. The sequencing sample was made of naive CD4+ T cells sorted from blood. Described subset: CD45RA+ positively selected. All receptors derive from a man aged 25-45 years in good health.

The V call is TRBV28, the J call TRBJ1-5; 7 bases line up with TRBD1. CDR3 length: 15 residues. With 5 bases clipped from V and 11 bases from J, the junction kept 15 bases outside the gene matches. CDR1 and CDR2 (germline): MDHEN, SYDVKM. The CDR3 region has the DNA TGTGCCAGCAGTGTAGGGACAGCGCGTGGGGGGTCCCAGCATTTT. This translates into CASSVGTARGGSQHF.

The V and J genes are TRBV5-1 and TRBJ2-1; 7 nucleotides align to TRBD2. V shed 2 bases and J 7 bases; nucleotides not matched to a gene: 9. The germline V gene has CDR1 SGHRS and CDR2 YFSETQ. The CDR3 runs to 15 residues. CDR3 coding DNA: TGCGCCAGCAGCTTTGTGGCTAGCGGAGGGAATGAGCAGTTCTTC. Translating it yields CASSFVASGGNEQFF.

The CDR3 DNA reads TGTGCCAGCAGTAATTGGGTCCCTAGCGGATCCTACGAGCAGTACTTC. It is translated as CASSNWVPSGSYEQYF. V usage is TRBV27 and J usage is TRBJ2-7, with 7 positions matching TRBD2. The germline CDR1 and CDR2 sequences are MNHEY and SMNVEV (reference sequence). Trimming cost V 5 bases and J 1 base; bases outside gene matches: 11. CDR3 length: 16 residues.